This T cell receptor (beta chain) came from a study of neurological immune-mediated disorders. Study results and limitations: Phylogenetic grouping assigned the repertoires of 18 of 34 multiple sclerosis patients to one related-CDR3 cluster, which constitutes a possible signature. No CDR3 amino acid sequences were shared by expanded clones across subjects, suggesting private repertoires in all groups. No link was found between any clinical or MRI feature and the multiple sclerosis repertoire cluster.

In this sample, this clonotype turned up many times. The antigen is not known. Using its own MiXCR run on the 5' RACE reads, TCRdb lists one record per CDR3 protein. The data hold approximately 66,000 distinct CDR3 sequences, with 4.5% observed a single time. Preparation of the unsorted libraries drew on 2 million PBMCs stored at -80 C. Per germline, CDR1 SGHRS and CDR2 YFSETQ. CDR3 length equals 14 residues. Trimming shortened V by 4 bases and J by 6 bases, and 11 bases separated the two germline ends. The chain recombines TRBV5-1 with TRBJ1-6; D not certain. Sequenced sample: PBMCs. This clonotype originated in a man younger than 45 with multiple sclerosis. This CDR3 is CASSREVSNSPLHF. The CDR3 nucleotides are TGCGCCAGCAGCCGCGAGGTTTCTAATTCACCCCTCCACTTT. Complete variable domain (other parts from reference TRBV5-1 and TRBJ1-6): KAGVTQTPRYLIKTRGQQVTLSCSPISGHRSVSWYQQTPGQGLQFLFEYFSETQRNKGNFPGRFSGRQFSNSRSEMNVSTLELGDSALYLCASSREVSNSPLHFGNGTRLTVT.